This note documents a single TCR beta chain sequence. This clone is a singleton in its sample. Its antigen remains unidentified. Qualities for individual bases were not recorded, and no much larger clone is one base off. This entry comes from a study of blood T cell repertoires in COVID-19 (dated by TCRdb to about 2020). A note on the overall study: Collaborator samples came from the United States, Italy and Spain and covered acute and convalescent phases of COVID-19. Deeply sampled blood TCRbeta repertoires from subjects exposed to, actively infected with, or recovered from COVID-19 were included in the dataset. The prospective study material was composed of cDNA or gDNA derived from T cells, B-cell-depleted T cells, or PBMCs. HLA class I and class II types, where available, came from metadata supplied by the sample provider rather than from assay-based typing. The repertoires were released in a freely available public database intended as a resource for research on the immune response to SARS-CoV-2. The sample metadata nearly always contained a de-identified subject ID, COVID-19 status, age in years and sex. Samples came from the ongoing ImmuneRACE study (first 160 participants) plus 1,254 subjects from 6 global collaborators.

TCRbeta CDR3 regions were amplified from genomic DNA by means of the immunoSEQ Assay, a bias-controlled multiplex PCR. Per the source publication's procedure: The number of nucleated cells in each sample was estimated from the amplification of reference gene primers within the assay. To quantify the absolute abundance of each unique TCRbeta CDR3 rearrangement, sequence reads were collapsed and filtered. For each sample, productive Simpson clonality was calculated by taking the square root of Simpson's diversity index across productive rearrangements. In TCRdb, the immuneACCESS table is reduced to in-frame sequences with V and J assigned. These tables do not hold every clone; where another copy was compared, an unresolved V gene accounts for under half, and the others remain unexplained. For V, J and clone size, that table is used; D and trimming come from the DNA. The sample table contains some 250,000 clones; only one count was recorded for roughly 84% of them. The ten most abundant clones make up roughly 3% of the sample.

The study at large found these results: The amount of clinical and demographic metadata varied by source and participant and was provided uncurated.

The collaborating institutions used their own protocols to collect whole blood in K2EDTA tubes. For TCRbeta analysis, collaborators shipped samples as frozen whole blood, isolated PBMCs, or DNA extracted from either of those sample types. Ends trimmed: V by 4 bases, J by 1 base; bases unmatched to a gene: 2. According to the germline V gene (reference sequence), CDR1 reads LNHDA and CDR2 reads SQIVND. The cysteine opens and the phenylalanine closes a CDR3 of 15 amino acids. CDR3 DNA only is kept here, 45 bases in frame from base 1. This receptor was obtained from a woman under 30 with acute or convalescent COVID-19. Sequencing was done on a sample of peripheral blood. Rearrangement joined TRBV19 to TRBJ2-5, with 11 central nucleotides matching TRBD2. The DNA reads TGTGCCAGTAGTACCGGGACTAGCGGCCAAGAGACCCAGTACTTC. Its translation reads: CASSTGTSGQETQYF.